These T cell receptor beta chains were read from a single sample in a study of blood T cell repertoires in COVID-19. TCRdb's table, derived via immunoSEQ multiplex PCR, lists solely in-frame clones and lacks some. The sample contains 100,000 or so clones, 84% of which appear only once. The sequenced sample consisted of peripheral blood. These TCRs come from a man between 65 and 79 years old with active or convalescent COVID-19. The CDR3 runs from the conserved cysteine through the conserved F or W. D genes are given only for firm matches. Expanded clones get a size class; other rows say once, few or many, or leave the size out.

cdr3_aa: CASSQDRERGNTIYF
cdr3_nt: TGTGCCAGCAGCCAAGACAGGGAGAGAGGAAACACCATATATTTT
v_call: TRBV9
j_call: TRBJ1-3
cdr3_length: 15
d_call: TRBD1
clone_size: -

cdr3_aa: CASSFTTNEKLFF
cdr3_nt: TGTGCCAGCAGCTTTACAACTAATGAAAAACTGTTTTTT
v_call: TRBV7-9
j_call: TRBJ1-4
cdr3_length: 13
d_call: -
clone_size: -

cdr3_aa: CASSPYTGNTEAFF
cdr3_nt: TGTGCCAGTAGCCCCTACACAGGGAACACTGAAGCTTTCTTT
v_call: TRBV19
j_call: TRBJ1-1
cdr3_length: 14
d_call: -
clone_size: -

cdr3_aa: CASSFGGAGADTQYF
cdr3_nt: TGTGCCAGCAGCTTTGGGGGGGCCGGAGCAGATACGCAGTATTTT
v_call: TRBV7-9
j_call: TRBJ2-3
cdr3_length: 15
d_call: -
clone_size: -

cdr3_aa: CASSPQRQTLAKNIQYF
cdr3_nt: TGTGCCAGCTCACCTCAGAGACAGACTTTAGCCAAAAACATTCAGTACTTC
v_call: TRBV18
j_call: TRBJ2-4
cdr3_length: 17
d_call: -
clone_size: -

cdr3_aa: CASSEGQGVEQFF
cdr3_nt: TGTGCCAGCAGTGAGGGACAGGGTGTAGAGCAGTTCTTC
v_call: TRBV6-4
j_call: TRBJ2-1
cdr3_length: 13
d_call: TRBD1
clone_size: -

cdr3_aa: CASSAGQGRYYGYTF
cdr3_nt: TGTGCCAGCTCAGCGGGACAGGGGAGGTACTATGGCTACACCTTC
v_call: TRBV18
j_call: TRBJ1-2
cdr3_length: 15
d_call: TRBD1
clone_size: -

cdr3_aa: CASSRQQGVDQPQHF
cdr3_nt: TGCGCCAGCAGTCGACAACAGGGGGTGGATCAGCCCCAGCATTTT
v_call: TRBV23-1
j_call: TRBJ1-5
cdr3_length: 15
d_call: TRBD1
clone_size: -

cdr3_aa: CASSLAGTGVDEQFF
cdr3_nt: TGTGCCAGCAGCTTAGCCGGGACAGGGGTCGATGAGCAGTTCTTC
v_call: TRBV7-2
j_call: TRBJ2-1
cdr3_length: 15
d_call: TRBD1
clone_size: -

cdr3_aa: CASSLSPAKNIQYF
cdr3_nt: TGTGCCAGCAGCCTGAGCCCGGCCAAAAACATTCAGTACTTC
v_call: TRBV7-2
j_call: TRBJ2-4
cdr3_length: 14
d_call: -
clone_size: -

cdr3_aa: CASSVTSGGAGGELFF
cdr3_nt: TGTGCCAGCAGCGTAACCAGCGGGGGGGCCGGCGGGGAGCTGTTTTTT
v_call: TRBV9
j_call: TRBJ2-2
cdr3_length: 16
d_call: TRBD2
clone_size: -

cdr3_aa: CASSSRPTRGYGYTF
cdr3_nt: TGTGCCAGCAGCTCTCGACCCACCAGGGGCTATGGCTACACCTTC
v_call: TRBV13
j_call: TRBJ1-2
cdr3_length: 15
d_call: -
clone_size: few

cdr3_aa: CASSPFLAGGSYEQYF
cdr3_nt: TGTGCCAGCAGCCCCTTCCTAGCGGGGGGCTCCTACGAGCAGTACTTC
v_call: TRBV7-2
j_call: TRBJ2-7
cdr3_length: 16
d_call: TRBD2
clone_size: -

cdr3_aa: CASSVSGFTQYF
cdr3_nt: TGTGCCAGCAGTGTATCGGGATTTACGCAGTATTTT
v_call: TRBV2
j_call: TRBJ2-3
cdr3_length: 12
d_call: -
clone_size: -

cdr3_aa: CASSSRDRVFYGYTF
cdr3_nt: TGTGCCAGCAGCTCCCGGGACAGGGTATTCTATGGCTACACCTTC
v_call: TRBV28
j_call: TRBJ1-2
cdr3_length: 15
d_call: TRBD1
clone_size: -

cdr3_aa: CSVGQGAGTEAFF
cdr3_nt: TGCAGCGTGGGACAGGGGGCCGGCACTGAAGCTTTCTTT
v_call: TRBV29-1
j_call: TRBJ1-1
cdr3_length: 13
d_call: TRBD1
clone_size: -

cdr3_aa: CASSSPTQGRKLFF
cdr3_nt: TGTGCCAGCAGTAGCCCGACACAGGGCCGAAAACTGTTTTTT
v_call: TRBV28
j_call: TRBJ1-4
cdr3_length: 14
d_call: -
clone_size: -

cdr3_aa: CASRPGTRNTGELFF
cdr3_nt: TGCGCCAGCAGACCCGGGACTAGGAACACCGGGGAGCTGTTTTTT
v_call: TRBV5-1
j_call: TRBJ2-2
cdr3_length: 15
d_call: TRBD2
clone_size: -

cdr3_aa: CASSDRGLCNQPQHF
cdr3_nt: TGTGCCAGCAGTGATAGGGGCCTTTGTAATCAGCCCCAGCATTTT
v_call: TRBV2
j_call: TRBJ1-5
cdr3_length: 15
d_call: -
clone_size: -

cdr3_aa: CAISVVAGGEKLFF
cdr3_nt: TGTGCCATCAGTGTAGTCGCGGGGGGTGAAAAACTGTTTTTT
v_call: TRBV10-3
j_call: TRBJ1-4
cdr3_length: 14
d_call: -
clone_size: -

cdr3_aa: CASSSGQFNYGYTF
cdr3_nt: TGCGCCAGCAGTTCGGGACAGTTTAACTATGGCTACACCTTC
v_call: TRBV5-1
j_call: TRBJ1-2
cdr3_length: 14
d_call: TRBD1
clone_size: once

cdr3_aa: CASSQDLWDRANTEAFF
cdr3_nt: TGTGCCAGCAGCCAAGATCTGTGGGACAGGGCTAACACTGAAGCTTTCTTT
v_call: TRBV3-1/TRBV3-2
j_call: TRBJ1-1
cdr3_length: 17
d_call: TRBD1
clone_size: -

cdr3_aa: CASSLLRDSRTGELFF
cdr3_nt: TGTGCCAGCAGCCTCTTACGGGACTCAAGGACCGGGGAGCTGTTTTTT
v_call: TRBV5-6
j_call: TRBJ2-2
cdr3_length: 16
d_call: -
clone_size: -

cdr3_aa: CASSEIGGGGNTIYF
cdr3_nt: TGTGCCAGCAGTGAAATCGGGGGAGGTGGAAACACCATATATTTT
v_call: TRBV6-1
j_call: TRBJ1-3
cdr3_length: 15
d_call: -
clone_size: -

cdr3_aa: CASSLMGGSQETQYF
cdr3_nt: TGTGCCAGCAGCTTAATGGGGGGTTCTCAAGAGACCCAGTACTTC
v_call: TRBV7-3
j_call: TRBJ2-5
cdr3_length: 15
d_call: -
clone_size: -

cdr3_aa: CASSLGGQGGTGELFF
cdr3_nt: TGCGCCAGCAGCTTGGGGGGACAGGGAGGCACCGGGGAGCTGTTTTTT
v_call: TRBV5-1
j_call: TRBJ2-2
cdr3_length: 16
d_call: TRBD1
clone_size: -

cdr3_aa: CASRNRGPYEQYF
cdr3_nt: TGTGCCAGCAGGAACAGGGGTCCCTACGAGCAGTACTTC
v_call: TRBV5-6
j_call: TRBJ2-7
cdr3_length: 13
d_call: TRBD1
clone_size: -

cdr3_aa: CASNDKRGTGGFGYTF
cdr3_nt: TGTGCCAGCAACGACAAGCGGGGGACAGGGGGGTTTGGCTACACCTTC
v_call: TRBV21-1
j_call: TRBJ1-2
cdr3_length: 16
d_call: -
clone_size: -

cdr3_aa: CASSAGTGINNEQFF
cdr3_nt: TGTGCCAGCAGCGCCGGGACAGGGATCAACAATGAGCAGTTCTTC
v_call: TRBV7-9
j_call: TRBJ2-1
cdr3_length: 15
d_call: TRBD1
clone_size: few

cdr3_aa: CASSVGTVGGSPLHF
cdr3_nt: TGTGCCAGCAGCGTAGGGACCGTGGGCGGGTCACCCCTCCACTTT
v_call: TRBV9
j_call: TRBJ1-6
cdr3_length: 15
d_call: -
clone_size: once